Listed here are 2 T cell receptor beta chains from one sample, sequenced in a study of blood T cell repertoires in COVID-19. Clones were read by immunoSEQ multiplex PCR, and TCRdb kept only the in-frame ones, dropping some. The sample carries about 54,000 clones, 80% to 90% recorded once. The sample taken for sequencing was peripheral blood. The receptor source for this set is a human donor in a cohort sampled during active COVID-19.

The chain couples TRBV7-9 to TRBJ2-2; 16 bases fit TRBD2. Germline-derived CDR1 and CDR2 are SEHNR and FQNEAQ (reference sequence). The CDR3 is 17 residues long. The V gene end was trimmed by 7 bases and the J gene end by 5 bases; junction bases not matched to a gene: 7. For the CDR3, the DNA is TGTGCCAGCATCCCGGGACTAGCGGGAGGGCATACCGGGGAGCTGTTTTTT. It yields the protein CASIPGLAGGHTGELFF.

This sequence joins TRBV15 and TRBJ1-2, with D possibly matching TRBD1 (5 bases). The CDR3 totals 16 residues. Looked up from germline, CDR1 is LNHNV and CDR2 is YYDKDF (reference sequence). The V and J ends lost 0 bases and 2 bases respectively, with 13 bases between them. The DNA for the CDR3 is TGTGCCACCAGCAGAGATTTTTTTCAGGGCAACTATGGCTACACCTTC. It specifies CATSRDFFQGNYGYTF.